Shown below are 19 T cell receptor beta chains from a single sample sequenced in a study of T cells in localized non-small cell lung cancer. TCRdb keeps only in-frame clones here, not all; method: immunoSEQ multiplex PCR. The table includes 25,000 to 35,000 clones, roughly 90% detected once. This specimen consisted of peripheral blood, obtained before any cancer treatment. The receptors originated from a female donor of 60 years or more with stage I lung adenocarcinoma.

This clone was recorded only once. The CDR3 is CASSPTGTGEGYGYTF. Here the CDR3 DNA reads TGTGCCAGTAGCCCAACCGGGACAGGGGAGGGGTATGGCTACACCTTC. The chain recombines TRBV19 with TRBJ1-2; 10 bases align to TRBD1. From germline, CDR1 is LNHDA and CDR2 SQIVND (reference sequence). V shed 6 bases, J shed 5 bases, and the junction held 12 bases outside the gene matches. The CDR3 length is 16 residues. Supplemented by reference TRBV19 and TRBJ1-2, the full variable domain reads DGGITQSPKYLFRKEGQNVTLSCEQNLNHDAMYWYRQDPGQGLRLIYYSQIVNDFQKGDIAEGYSVSREKKESFPLTVTSAQKNPTAFYLCASSPTGTGEGYGYTFGSGTRLTVV.

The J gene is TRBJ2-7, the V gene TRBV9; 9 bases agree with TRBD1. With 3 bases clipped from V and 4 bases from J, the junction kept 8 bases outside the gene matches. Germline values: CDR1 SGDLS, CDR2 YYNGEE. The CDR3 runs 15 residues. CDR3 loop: CASSASPGQGYEQYF. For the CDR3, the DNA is TGTGCCAGCAGCGCGAGCCCGGGACAGGGATACGAGCAGTACTTC.

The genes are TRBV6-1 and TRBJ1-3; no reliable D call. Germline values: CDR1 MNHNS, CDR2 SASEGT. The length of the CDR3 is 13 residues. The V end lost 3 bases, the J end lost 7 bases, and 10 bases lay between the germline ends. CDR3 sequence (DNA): TGTGCCAGCAGTGATATCAGCCCCAACACCATATATTTT. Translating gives CASSDISPNTIYF.

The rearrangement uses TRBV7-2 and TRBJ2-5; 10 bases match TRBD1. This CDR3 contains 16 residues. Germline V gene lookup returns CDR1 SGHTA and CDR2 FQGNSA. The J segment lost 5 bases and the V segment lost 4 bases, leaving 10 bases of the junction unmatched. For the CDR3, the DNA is TGTGCCAGCAGCTACGGTTCCGGGACAGGGGTGGAGACCCAGTACTTC. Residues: CASSYGSGTGVETQYF.

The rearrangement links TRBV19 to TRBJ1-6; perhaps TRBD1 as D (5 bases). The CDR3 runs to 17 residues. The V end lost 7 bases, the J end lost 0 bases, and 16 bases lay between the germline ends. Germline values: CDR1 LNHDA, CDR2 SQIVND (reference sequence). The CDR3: CASTDVGRSSYNSPLHF. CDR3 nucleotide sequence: TGTGCCAGTACCGACGTGGGGCGGAGCTCCTATAATTCACCCCTCCACTTT.

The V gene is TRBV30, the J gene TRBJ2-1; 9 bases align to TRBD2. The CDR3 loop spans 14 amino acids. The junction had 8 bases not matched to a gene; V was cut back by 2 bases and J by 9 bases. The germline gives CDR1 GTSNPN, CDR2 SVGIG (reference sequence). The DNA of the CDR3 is TGTGCCTGGAGTAGAGTAGCGGGGGTGGGTGAGCAGTTCTTC. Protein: CAWSRVAGVGEQFF.

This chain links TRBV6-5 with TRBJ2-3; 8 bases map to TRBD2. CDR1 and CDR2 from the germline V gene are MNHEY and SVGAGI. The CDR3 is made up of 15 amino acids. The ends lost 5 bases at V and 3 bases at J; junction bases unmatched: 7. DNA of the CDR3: TGTGCCAGCAGTCATGCCGGGACTAGAACAGATACGCAGTATTTT. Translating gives CASSHAGTRTDTQYF.

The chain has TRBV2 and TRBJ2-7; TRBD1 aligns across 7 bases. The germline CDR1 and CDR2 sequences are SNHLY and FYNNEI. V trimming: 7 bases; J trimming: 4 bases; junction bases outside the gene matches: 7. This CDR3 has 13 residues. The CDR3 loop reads CASTYRGGYEQYF. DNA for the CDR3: TGTGCCAGCACGTACAGGGGCGGTTACGAGCAGTACTTC.

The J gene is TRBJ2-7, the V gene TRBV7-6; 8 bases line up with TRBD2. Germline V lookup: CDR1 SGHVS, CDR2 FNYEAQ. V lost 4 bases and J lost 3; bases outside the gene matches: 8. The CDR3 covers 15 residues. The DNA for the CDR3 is TGTGCCAGCAGCTCCGGGGGGGCCTTGGGCTACGAGCAGTACTTC. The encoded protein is CASSSGGALGYEQYF.

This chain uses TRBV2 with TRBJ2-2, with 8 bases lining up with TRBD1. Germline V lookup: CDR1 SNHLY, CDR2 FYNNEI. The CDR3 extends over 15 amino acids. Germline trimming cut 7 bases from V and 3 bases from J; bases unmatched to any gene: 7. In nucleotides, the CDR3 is TGTGCCAGCATTGTAGACAGGGGCTACACCGGGGAGCTGTTTTTT. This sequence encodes CASIVDRGYTGELFF.

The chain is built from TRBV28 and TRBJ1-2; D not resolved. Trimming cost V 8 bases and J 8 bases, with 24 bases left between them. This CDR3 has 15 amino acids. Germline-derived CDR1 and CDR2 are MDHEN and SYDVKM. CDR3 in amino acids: CASELTETKSGGYTF. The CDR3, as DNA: TGTGCCAGCGAACTGACGGAAACAAAGTCGGGCGGCTACACCTTC.

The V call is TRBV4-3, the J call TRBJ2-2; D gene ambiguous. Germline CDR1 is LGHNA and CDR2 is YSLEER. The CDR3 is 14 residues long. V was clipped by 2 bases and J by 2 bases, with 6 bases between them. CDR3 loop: CASSQQVNTGELFF. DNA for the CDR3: TGCGCCAGCAGCCAACAGGTTAACACCGGGGAGCTGTTTTTT.

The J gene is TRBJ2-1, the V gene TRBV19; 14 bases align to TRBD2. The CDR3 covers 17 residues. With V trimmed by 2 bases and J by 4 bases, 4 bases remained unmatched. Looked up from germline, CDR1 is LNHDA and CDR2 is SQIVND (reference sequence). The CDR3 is CASSIRLAGGLYNEQFF. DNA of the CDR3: TGTGCCAGTAGTATAAGACTAGCGGGGGGGTTGTACAATGAGCAGTTCTTC.

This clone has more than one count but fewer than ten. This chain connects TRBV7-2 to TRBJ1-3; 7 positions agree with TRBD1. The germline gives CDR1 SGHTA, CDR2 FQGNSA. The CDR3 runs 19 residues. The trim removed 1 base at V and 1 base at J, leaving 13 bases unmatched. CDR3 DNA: TGTGCCAGCAGCTTAGACCCGTCCAGACAGGGACGATCTGGAAACACCATATATTTT. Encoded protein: CASSLDPSRQGRSGNTIYF.

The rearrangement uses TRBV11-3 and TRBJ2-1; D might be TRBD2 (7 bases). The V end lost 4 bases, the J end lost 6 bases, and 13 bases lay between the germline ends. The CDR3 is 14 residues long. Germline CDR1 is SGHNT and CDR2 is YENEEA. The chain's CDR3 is CASSYGRGGNEQFF. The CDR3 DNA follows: TGTGCCAGCAGCTATGGTAGGGGGGGCAATGAGCAGTTCTTC.

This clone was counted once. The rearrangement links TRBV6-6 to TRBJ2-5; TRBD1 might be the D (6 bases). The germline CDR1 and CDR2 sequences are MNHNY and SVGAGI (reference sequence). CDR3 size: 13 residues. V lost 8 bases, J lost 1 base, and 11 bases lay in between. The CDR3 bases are TGTGCCAGCCGACGGACAGCCCAAGAGACCCAGTACTTC. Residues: CASRRTAQETQYF.

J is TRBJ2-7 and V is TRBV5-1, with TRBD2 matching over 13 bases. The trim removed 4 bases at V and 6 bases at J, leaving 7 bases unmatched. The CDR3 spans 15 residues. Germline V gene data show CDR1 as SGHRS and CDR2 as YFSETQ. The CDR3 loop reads CASSVTSGGAPEQYF. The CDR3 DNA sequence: TGCGCCAGCAGCGTTACTAGCGGGGGGGCCCCCGAGCAGTACTTC.

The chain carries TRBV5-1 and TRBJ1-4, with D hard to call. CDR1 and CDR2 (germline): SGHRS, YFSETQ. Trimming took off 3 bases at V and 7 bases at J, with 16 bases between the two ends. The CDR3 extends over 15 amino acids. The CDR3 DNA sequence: TGCGCCAGCAGCTCCTTGGCGGGCGAGCGTGAAAAACTGTTTTTT. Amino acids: CASSSLAGEREKLFF.

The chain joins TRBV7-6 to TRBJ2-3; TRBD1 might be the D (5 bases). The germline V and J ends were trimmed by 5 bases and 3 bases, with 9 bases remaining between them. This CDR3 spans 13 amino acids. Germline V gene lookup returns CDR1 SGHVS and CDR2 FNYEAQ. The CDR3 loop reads CASSPRDTDTQYF. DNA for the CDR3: TGTGCCAGCAGCCCCAGGGATACAGATACGCAGTATTTT. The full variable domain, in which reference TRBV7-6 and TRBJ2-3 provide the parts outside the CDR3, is GAGVSQSPRYKVTKRGQDVALRCDPISGHVSLYWYRQALGQGPEFLTYFNYEAQQDKSGLPNDRFSAERPEGSISTLTIQRTEQRDSAMYRCASSPRDTDTQYFGPGTRLTVL.